This T cell receptor beta chain came from a study of cytomegalovirus exposure and HLA in healthy donors. Germline CDR1 and CDR2: SGHAT and FQNNGV. CDR3 size: 15 residues. Trimming cost V 1 base and J 4 bases, with 13 bases left between them. This clone was recorded only once. Sequencing used immunoSEQ multiplex PCR; TCRdb keeps in-frame clones, though not all of them. The sample holds over 200,000 clones, around 88% seen once. This clonotype was obtained from a woman between 18 and 29 years old in good health and CMV-seronegative. The sample taken for sequencing was PBMCs. The J gene is TRBJ1-2, the V gene TRBV11-2; no clear D. The CDR3 sequence is CASSLGRGIGYGYTF. Here the CDR3 DNA reads TGTGCCAGCAGCTTAGGACGGGGAATAGGCTATGGCTACACCTTC.